This entry lists 21 T cell receptor beta chains sequenced from one sample in a study of T-cell reconstitution after alpha-beta-depleted transplantation in children. TCRbeta library preparation incorporated unique molecular identifiers. TCRdb ran MiXCR on the PCR reads and lists one entry per CDR3 protein. The sample has about 1,000,000 distinct CDR3 sequences, around 30% seen once. This specimen consisted of PBMCs, mostly from graft donor cells, obtained 360 days after TCRalphabeta/CD19-depleted stem cell transplant. Source of these receptors: a boy in the first two years of life who had a stem cell transplant for SCID, so the T cells may come from the graft donor.

The chain couples TRBV20-1 to TRBJ2-7, with TRBD2 matching over 9 bases. Losses at the gene ends were 2 bases for V and 3 bases for J; bases not matched to a gene: 8. This CDR3 is built from 15 residues. CDR1 and CDR2 (germline): DFQATT, SNEGSKA (reference sequence). Written as DNA, the CDR3 is TGCAGTGCTAGACCCGATGCGGGGGGGAACTACGAGCAGTACTTC. This encodes CSARPDAGGNYEQYF.

The chain employs TRBV5-5 and TRBJ2-3; TRBD2 might be the D (6 bases). This CDR3 contains 14 residues. With 2 bases removed from V and 6 bases from J, the gap between germline ends came to 13 bases. Germline CDR1 is SGHKS and CDR2 is YYEKEE (reference sequence). CDR3 sequence (DNA): TGTGCCAGCAGCTTATTACTAGCCGGCGATACGCAGTATTTT. This translates into CASSLLLAGDTQYF.

The rearrangement uses TRBV11-2 and TRBJ2-5, with 8 bases fitting TRBD1. CDR1 is SGHAT and CDR2 is FQNNGV in the germline V gene. The CDR3 runs to 14 residues. Trimming at V came to 5 bases and at J to 5 bases, leaving 7 bases not matched to a gene. The CDR3 sequence: CASSTQGARETQYF. The CDR3, as DNA: TGTGCCAGCAGCACCCAGGGGGCGCGGGAGACCCAGTACTTC.

The V gene is TRBV5-1, the J gene TRBJ2-7; D might be TRBD2 (6 bases). The CDR3 consists of 17 residues. With 0 bases removed from V and 1 base from J, the gap between germline ends came to 17 bases. Germline V gives CDR1 SGHRS, CDR2 YFSETQ. CDR3 in DNA: TGCGCCAGCAGCTTGGATGGGGGGATGCAGTCTTCCTACGAGCAGTACTTC. Translating it yields CASSLDGGMQSSYEQYF.

This clonotype turned up a few times. V usage is TRBV20-1 and J usage is TRBJ2-5, with 11 bases aligning to TRBD2. CDR3 size: 16 residues. Germline lookup yields CDR1 DFQATT and CDR2 SNEGSKA (reference sequence). Losses at the gene ends were 0 bases for V and 8 bases for J; bases not matched to a gene: 11. CDR3 sequence reads: CSARDLGLAGGFTQYF. CDR3 DNA sequence: TGCAGTGCTAGAGATTTGGGGCTAGCGGGGGGTTTCACCCAGTACTTC.

The rearrangement uses TRBV2 and TRBJ2-3; D might be TRBD2 (6 bases). V was shortened by 6 bases and J by 2 bases, with 18 bases between the two germline ends. This CDR3 is 16 amino acids long. Germline CDR1 is SNHLY and CDR2 is FYNNEI. The DNA for the CDR3 is TGTGCCAGCAGGGGAGGTACCTGGGGAGACACAGATACGCAGTATTTT. Encoded protein: CASRGGTWGDTDTQYF.

This chain connects TRBV9 to TRBJ2-1; no firm D call. The CDR3 runs 14 residues. The germline gives CDR1 SGDLS, CDR2 YYNGEE. Trimming left V 0 bases short and J 0 bases short, with 4 bases between. The CDR3 sequence is CASSVGPSYNEQFF. As DNA, the CDR3 is TGTGCCAGCAGCGTAGGACCCTCCTACAATGAGCAGTTCTTC.

This clonotype was counted many times. The J gene is TRBJ2-7, the V gene TRBV12-3 or TRBV12-4; D may be TRBD1 (6 bases). V was trimmed by 4 bases and J by 1 base, leaving 11 bases between them. The CDR3 covers 14 residues. In nucleotides, the CDR3 is TGTGCCAGCAGTTCCCGGGACACATCCTACGAGCAGTACTTC. Protein: CASSSRDTSYEQYF.

The chain uses TRBV7-2 and TRBJ2-5; D unresolved. Trimming shortened V by 3 bases and J by 2 bases, and 7 bases separated the two germline ends. Germline values: CDR1 SGHTA, CDR2 FQGNSA. This CDR3 is built from 13 residues. The CDR3 loop reads CASSFLVQETQYF. The CDR3 region has the DNA TGTGCCAGCAGCTTTCTAGTTCAAGAGACCCAGTACTTC.

The CDR3 loop reads CASSLERRAGAYEQYF. The CDR3 DNA sequence: TGTGCCAGCAGCTTAGAACGGAGGGCGGGGGCCTACGAGCAGTACTTC. The V gene is TRBV11-2, the J gene TRBJ2-7, with TRBD2 identical over 7 bases. CDR1 SGHAT and CDR2 FQNNGV come from the germline V gene. This CDR3 is 16 amino acids long. Trimming cost V 0 bases and J 2 bases; bases outside gene matches: 7.

The chain uses TRBV5-1 and TRBJ1-2; 9 bases map to TRBD1. The germline V gene encodes CDR1 SGHRS and CDR2 YFSETQ. V was clipped by 5 bases and J by 0 bases; unmatched bases: 2. The CDR3 length is 14 residues. The CDR3: CASRGTGTNYGYTF. DNA of the CDR3: TGCGCCAGCAGGGGGACAGGGACTAACTATGGCTACACCTTC.

The chain links TRBV9 to TRBJ1-1; D gene unclear. V was trimmed by 0 bases and J by 10 bases, leaving 10 bases between them. This CDR3 is built from 12 residues. Germline V gene sequence: CDR1 SGDLS, CDR2 YYNGEE. CDR3 sequence reads: CASSVADEGAFF. DNA of the CDR3: TGTGCCAGCAGCGTAGCCGACGAAGGAGCTTTCTTT.

This chain connects TRBV7-9 to TRBJ2-5, with 13 bases that match TRBD2. Trimming cost V 1 base and J 5 bases; bases outside gene matches: 4. CDR1 is SEHNR and CDR2 is FQNEAQ in the germline V gene (reference sequence). There are 16 residues in the CDR3. The CDR3: CASSLEGTSGEETQYF. In nucleotides, the CDR3 is TGTGCCAGCAGCTTAGAAGGGACTAGCGGGGAGGAGACCCAGTACTTC.

V gene TRBV5-1 combines with J gene TRBJ1-5; the D gene is possibly TRBD1 (5 bases). Germline V gene data show CDR1 as SGHRS and CDR2 as YFSETQ. The CDR3 covers 14 residues. V dropped 4 bases and J dropped 2 bases, with 10 bases sitting between them. The DNA of the CDR3 is TGCGCCAGCAGCGCCGACAGCCGCAATCAGCCCCAGCATTTT. Amino acid sequence: CASSADSRNQPQHF.

The chain carries TRBV4-2 and TRBJ2-2, with 13 nucleotides matching TRBD2. The ends lost 1 base at V and 6 bases at J; junction bases unmatched: 2. Germline lookup yields CDR1 LGHNA and CDR2 YNFKEQ. The CDR3 extends over 16 amino acids. DNA for the CDR3: TGTGCCAGCAGCCAAGTACTAGCGGGGGGGGCCGGGGAGCTGTTTTTT. Encoded protein: CASSQVLAGGAGELFF.

The chain links TRBV3-1 to TRBJ2-1, with 15 bases identical to TRBD2. Trimming removed 4 bases from V and 8 bases from J; junction bases left unmatched: 9. CDR3 size: 17 residues. The germline V gene has CDR1 LGHDT and CDR2 YNNKEL (reference sequence). In nucleotides, the CDR3 is TGTGCCAGCAGCCCTAGCCCCGGACTAGCGGGGGGGGATGAGCAGTTCTTC. This translates into CASSPSPGLAGGDEQFF.

This clonotype was recorded once. The rearrangement joins TRBV6-2 or TRBV6-3 to TRBJ2-7, with 11 positions matching TRBD2. CDR1 and CDR2 from the germline V gene are MNHEY and SVGEGT. The CDR3 totals 17 residues. Germline trimming cut 0 bases from V and 0 bases from J; bases unmatched to any gene: 4. CDR3 sequence (DNA): TGTGCCAGCAGTTACTCGATCCTAGCGGGGGGCTCCTACGAGCAGTACTTC. Translating it yields CASSYSILAGGSYEQYF.

The rearrangement joins TRBV29-1 to TRBJ2-1; 9 bases are a match to TRBD1. Trimming cost V 0 bases and J 7 bases; bases outside gene matches: 7. CDR3 length: 15 amino acids. CDR1 and CDR2 (germline): SQVTM, ANQGSEA. CDR3 DNA sequence: TGCAGCGTTGAAGATGGGACAGGGATGACAAATGAGCAGTTCTTC. Protein sequence: CSVEDGTGMTNEQFF.

CDR3 loop: CSVDRTRTSTDTQYF. In nucleotides, the CDR3 is TGCAGCGTGGACAGGACGAGAACTAGCACAGATACGCAGTATTTT. The J gene is TRBJ2-3, the V gene TRBV29-1; 7 bases fit TRBD1. V shed 6 bases and J 0 bases; nucleotides not matched to a gene: 9. From germline, CDR1 is SQVTM and CDR2 ANQGSEA. The length of the CDR3 is 15 residues.

The chain recombines TRBV4-1 with TRBJ1-4; D not resolved. Germline CDR1 MGHRA, CDR2 YSYEKL. The CDR3 sequence is 14 residues long. Deletions cut 4 bases from V and 5 bases from J, with 11 bases between. The CDR3 region has the DNA TGCGCCAGCAGCCGGACCACACGGAATGAAAAACTGTTTTTT. Residues: CASSRTTRNEKLFF.

The chain has TRBV7-7 and TRBJ2-3; tentative D call: TRBD1 (7 bases). V gave up 5 bases and J gave up 6 bases, with 24 bases separating them. Germline values: CDR1 SSHAT, CDR2 FNYEAQ (reference sequence). The CDR3 totals 17 residues. This CDR3 is CASSPSIRQGGIDTQYF. The CDR3, as DNA: TGTGCCAGCAGCCCATCTATTAGACAGGGAGGAATCGATACGCAGTATTTT.